The 25 T cell receptor beta chains below come from one sample, sequenced in a study of TIL therapy for anti-PD-1-resistant metastatic lung cancer. Regarding time point: pre-treatment sample, taken before nivolumab and TIL therapy. Tumor tissue came from excised metastases, mostly pleural nodules or supraclavicular lymph nodes. Sequencing used immunoSEQ v3. Libraries were prepared by immunoSEQ multiplex PCR; TCRdb keeps only in-frame clonotypes and omits some of them. The data show tens of thousands of clones, just over 70% seen once. The sample in question was tumor tissue, obtained at baseline. Receptor source: a person between 30 and 80 years old with non-small cell lung cancer.

The chain joins TRBV9 to TRBJ2-7, with 8 nucleotides matching TRBD1. The germline gives CDR1 SGDLS, CDR2 YYNGEE. V gave up 0 bases and J gave up 2 bases; unmatched junction bases: 4. This CDR3 comprises 15 residues. The CDR3 DNA follows: TGTGCCAGCAGCGTAGGGACAGGGTTGGCCTACGAGCAGTACTTC. Translating gives CASSVGTGLAYEQYF.

The chain has TRBV2 and TRBJ1-1; a weak D match, TRBD1 (6 bases). CDR1 and CDR2 (germline): SNHLY, FYNNEI. This CDR3 comprises 13 residues. V shed 10 bases and J shed 6 bases, with 18 bases lying between them. The CDR3 nucleotides are TGTGCCATACCTAAAGGGGGTGAAGCTGAAGCTTTCTTT. Its protein product is CAIPKGGEAEAFF.

The V and J genes are TRBV5-6 and TRBJ2-7; the D gene is possibly TRBD1 (6 bases). The CDR3 contains 12 residues. Germline CDR1 SGHDT, CDR2 YYEEEE. V was clipped by 2 bases and J by 6 bases, with 9 bases between them. The CDR3 nucleotides are TGTGCCAGCAGCTTAACAGGGTCCGAGCAGTACTTC. It translates to CASSLTGSEQYF. The variable domain in full, with the rest retrieved from reference TRBV5-6 and TRBJ2-7, is DAGVTQSPTHLIKTRGQQVTLRCSPKSGHDTVSWYQQALGQGPQFIFQYYEEEERQRGNFPDRFSGHQFPNYSSELNVNALLLGDSALYLCASSLTGSEQYFGPGTRLTVT.

V usage is TRBV6-1 and J usage is TRBJ2-2; TRBD1 is a possible D gene (5 bases). CDR3 length equals 15 residues. Trimming removed 6 bases from V and 4 bases from J, with 15 bases in between. Germline V lookup: CDR1 MNHNS, CDR2 SASEGT. Here the CDR3 DNA reads TGTGCCAGCAGCGAAACAGGTTTTGGCACCGGGGAGCTGTTTTTT. Residues: CASSETGFGTGELFF.

The chain is built from TRBV5-1 and TRBJ2-5; D tentatively fits TRBD1 or TRBD2 (5 bases each). V gave up 7 bases and J gave up 5 bases, with 24 bases separating them. The CDR3 runs to 16 residues. Germline lookup yields CDR1 SGHRS and CDR2 YFSETQ. CDR3 loop: CASSQTGRSVGETQYF. CDR3 nucleotides: TGCGCCAGCTCCCAAACGGGACGGTCAGTGGGTGAGACCCAGTACTTC.

This chain uses TRBV7-9 with TRBJ1-1; TRBD1 might be the D (6 bases). The V and J ends lost 7 bases and 1 base respectively, with 22 bases between them. Germline V gene sequence: CDR1 SEHNR, CDR2 FQNEAQ (reference sequence). CDR3 length: 17 amino acids. The CDR3 here is CASTYAPGTNKNTEAFF. The CDR3 nucleotides read TGTGCCAGCACTTATGCCCCGGGGACAAATAAGAACACTGAAGCTTTCTTT.

This clone was picked up one time. The chain joins TRBV30 to TRBJ2-7; D unresolved. Deletions cut 2 bases from V and 3 bases from J, with 5 bases between. Germline V gene sequence: CDR1 GTSNPN, CDR2 SVGIG (reference sequence). The CDR3 covers 11 residues. Written as DNA, the CDR3 is TGTGCCTGGAGTCCCAACTACGAGCAGTACTTC. Its protein product is CAWSPNYEQYF.

This clone was observed a few times. The chain joins TRBV6-6 to TRBJ1-5; tentatively, D is TRBD1 (5 bases). Germline V gene lookup returns CDR1 MNHNY and CDR2 SVGAGI (reference sequence). The CDR3 runs to 16 residues. Trimming cost V 0 bases and J 8 bases, with 17 bases left between them. CDR3 residues: CASSYSGVGPYEPQHF. The DNA for the CDR3 is TGTGCCAGCAGTTACTCGGGGGTGGGTCCGTACGAGCCCCAGCATTTT.

The gene calls are TRBV6-1 and TRBJ2-2; D not resolved. The CDR3 length is 14 residues. Trimming cost V 1 base and J 3 bases, with 6 bases left between them. Per germline, CDR1 MNHNS and CDR2 SASEGT. The CDR3 nucleotides read TGTGCCAGCAGTGAAGGACAAGACACCGGGGAGCTGTTTTTT. Translated: CASSEGQDTGELFF.

This clone showed up just once. This chain links TRBV5-6 with TRBJ1-2; no clear D gene. From germline, CDR1 is SGHDT and CDR2 YYEEEE. CDR3 length equals 15 residues. Between the trimmed V and J ends, which lost 7 bases and 6 bases, there was a span of 22 bases. In DNA form, the CDR3 reads TGTGCCAGCGAATCATTCCGGCTTGACACGGATGGCTACACCTTC. Translating gives CASESFRLDTDGYTF.

The chain carries TRBV6-6 and TRBJ1-5; D not resolved. Looked up from germline, CDR1 is MNHNY and CDR2 is SVGAGI (reference sequence). This CDR3 has 14 amino acids. V was cut by 1 base and J by 1 base, with 5 bases left in between. CDR3 DNA sequence: TGTGCCAGCAGTTACTTCCGAAGCAATCAGCCCCAGCATTTT. It codes for CASSYFRSNQPQHF.

The rearrangement uses TRBV9 and TRBJ2-3; possible D gene TRBD2, 6 bases. Germline V gene sequence: CDR1 SGDLS, CDR2 YYNGEE. This CDR3 region has 17 residues. V dropped 3 bases and J dropped 3 bases, with 20 bases sitting between them. The CDR3 loop reads CASSAGGGLAWTDTQYF. The CDR3 coding sequence is TGTGCCAGCAGCGCCGGTGGAGGTCTAGCGTGGACAGATACGCAGTATTTT.

V usage is TRBV12-5 and J usage is TRBJ1-1; the D gene is possibly TRBD1 (6 bases). The CDR3 totals 12 residues. Germline loops: CDR1 LGHNT, CDR2 FRNRAP. V lost 7 bases to trimming and J lost 5 bases, with 11 bases between them. The CDR3 coding sequence is TGTGCTAGTGCCTCAGGGGAGACTGAAGCTTTCTTT. Its translation: CASASGETEAFF.

This chain joins TRBV2 and TRBJ1-5; 8 nucleotides agree with TRBD1. The junction had 5 bases not matched to a gene; V was cut back by 7 bases and J by 3 bases. This CDR3 spans 14 amino acids. Looked up from germline, CDR1 is SNHLY and CDR2 is FYNNEI. CDR3 amino acids: CASNRDRPNQPQHF. As DNA, the CDR3 is TGTGCCAGCAACCGGGACAGGCCCAATCAGCCCCAGCATTTT.

This chain joins TRBV28 and TRBJ2-3; D is undetermined. CDR1 is MDHEN and CDR2 is SYDVKM in the germline V gene. The CDR3 consists of 11 residues. V lost 6 bases and J 4 bases, leaving 5 bases between the germline ends. The CDR3 reads CASRGSDTQYF. In DNA form, the CDR3 reads TGTGCCAGCAGAGGGTCAGATACGCAGTATTTT. Full variable domain (remainder filled in from reference TRBV28 and TRBJ2-3): DVKVTQSSRYLVKRTGEKVFLECVQDMDHENMFWYRQDPGLGLRLIYFSYDVKMKEKGDIPEGYSVSREKKERFSLILESASTNQTSMYLCASRGSDTQYFGPGTRLTVL.

The J gene is TRBJ2-3, the V gene TRBV7-6; TRBD2 aligns across 9 bases. Germline CDR1 SGHVS, CDR2 FNYEAQ. This CDR3 contains 14 residues. The V gene end was trimmed by 5 bases and the J gene end by 6 bases; junction bases not matched to a gene: 6. CDR3 DNA sequence: TGTGCCAGCAGCACATTAGCGGGAGCGGATACGCAGTATTTT. This codes for CASSTLAGADTQYF.

This chain uses TRBV6-5 with TRBJ2-6; the D gene is possibly TRBD1 (5 bases). The germline V and J ends were trimmed by 4 bases and 0 bases, with 10 bases remaining between them. Germline CDR1 and CDR2: MNHEY and SVGAGI. This CDR3 has 16 residues. The CDR3, as DNA: TGTGCCAGCAGTTCCGACAGATTCTCTGGGGCCAACGTCCTGACTTTC. The encoded protein is CASSSDRFSGANVLTF.

The chain is built from TRBV29-1 and TRBJ1-6; D remains ambiguous. Trimming left V 0 bases short and J 9 bases short, with 9 bases between. The length of the CDR3 is 13 residues. Per the germline V gene, CDR1 is SQVTM and CDR2 is ANQGSEA. The CDR3 reads CSVEEWVGSPLHF. In DNA, the CDR3 is TGCAGCGTTGAAGAGTGGGTGGGTTCACCCCTCCACTTT.

This clone ranks as medium-sized. V gene TRBV11-2 combines with J gene TRBJ1-6; the match to TRBD1 covers 7 bases. The CDR3 loop spans 14 amino acids. Germline V lookup: CDR1 SGHAT, CDR2 FQNNGV. V lost 5 bases, J lost 10 bases, and 8 bases stayed unmatched. The CDR3 nucleotides read TGTGCCAGCAGCCCTGGACAGGCCTTCTCACCCCTCCACTTT. It translates to CASSPGQAFSPLHF.

The chain uses TRBV9 and TRBJ1-1, with a possible D match to TRBD1 (5 bases). The CDR3 sequence is 14 residues long. The V end was cut by 3 bases, the J end by 4 bases, with 13 bases between. Germline assignment: CDR1 SGDLS and CDR2 YYNGEE. CDR3 DNA sequence: TGTGCCAGCAGCGCCCTTGGAGGGGCCACTGAAGCTTTCTTT. Translating it yields CASSALGGATEAFF.

A few counts support this clone. The chain carries TRBV7-9 and TRBJ2-1; weak D call: TRBD2 (6 bases). This CDR3 is built from 16 residues. With 4 bases removed from V and 0 bases from J, the gap between germline ends came to 13 bases. CDR1 and CDR2 (germline): SEHNR, FQNEAQ (reference sequence). CDR3 DNA sequence: TGTGCCAGCAGCTCACTAGCTCAGAGCTCCTACAATGAGCAGTTCTTC. Translation gives CASSSLAQSSYNEQFF.

The chain has TRBV6-6 and TRBJ1-4; D call uncertain. The CDR3 sequence is 14 residues long. Germline CDR1 and CDR2: MNHNY and SVGAGI (reference sequence). V was shortened by 6 bases and J by 0 bases, with 8 bases between the two germline ends. CDR3 sequence reads: CASRDPATNEKLFF. The CDR3, as DNA: TGTGCCAGCAGGGACCCCGCAACTAATGAAAAACTGTTTTTT.

This clone was counted a few times. The chain joins TRBV5-1 to TRBJ2-2; TRBD1 agrees at 7 bases. Germline CDR1 reads SGHRS; CDR2 reads YFSETQ. The V and J ends lost 1 base and 1 base, in that order; junction bases with no gene match: 4. The CDR3 spans 16 residues. CDR3 protein: CASSLLQGLNTGELFF. DNA of the CDR3: TGCGCCAGCAGCTTGTTACAGGGGCTGAACACCGGGGAGCTGTTTTTT.

This clone appeared once. V gene TRBV6-6 combines with J gene TRBJ2-1; 9 bases are a match to TRBD2. The ends lost 10 bases at V and 1 base at J; junction bases unmatched: 2. Germline CDR1 and CDR2: MNHNY and SVGAGI (reference sequence). This CDR3 spans 13 amino acids. Here the CDR3 reads CATAGGSYNEQFF. CDR3 nucleotide sequence: TGTGCCACCGCGGGAGGGTCCTACAATGAGCAGTTCTTC.

The rearrangement links TRBV4-3 to TRBJ2-1, with a possible D match to TRBD1 (6 bases). The length of the CDR3 is 15 residues. The germline V gene encodes CDR1 LGHNA and CDR2 YSLEER. V was shortened by 0 bases and J by 6 bases, with 12 bases between the two germline ends. CDR3 coding DNA: TGCGCCAGCAGCCAAGACGTCTTAGGGGGCAATGAGCAGTTCTTC. This gives the protein CASSQDVLGGNEQFF.